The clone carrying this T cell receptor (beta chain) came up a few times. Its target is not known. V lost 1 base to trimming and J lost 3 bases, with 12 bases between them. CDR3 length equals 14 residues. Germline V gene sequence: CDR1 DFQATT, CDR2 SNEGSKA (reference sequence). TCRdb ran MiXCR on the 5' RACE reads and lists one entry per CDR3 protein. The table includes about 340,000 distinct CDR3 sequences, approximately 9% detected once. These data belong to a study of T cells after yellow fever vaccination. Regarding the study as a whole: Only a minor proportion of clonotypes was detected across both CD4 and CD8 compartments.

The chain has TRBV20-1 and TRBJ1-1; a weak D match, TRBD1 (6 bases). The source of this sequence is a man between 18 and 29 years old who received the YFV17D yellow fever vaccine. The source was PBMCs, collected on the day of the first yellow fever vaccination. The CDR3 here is CSARVPGEDTEAFF. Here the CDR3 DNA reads TGCAGTGCTAGAGTACCAGGGGAGGACACTGAAGCTTTCTTT.